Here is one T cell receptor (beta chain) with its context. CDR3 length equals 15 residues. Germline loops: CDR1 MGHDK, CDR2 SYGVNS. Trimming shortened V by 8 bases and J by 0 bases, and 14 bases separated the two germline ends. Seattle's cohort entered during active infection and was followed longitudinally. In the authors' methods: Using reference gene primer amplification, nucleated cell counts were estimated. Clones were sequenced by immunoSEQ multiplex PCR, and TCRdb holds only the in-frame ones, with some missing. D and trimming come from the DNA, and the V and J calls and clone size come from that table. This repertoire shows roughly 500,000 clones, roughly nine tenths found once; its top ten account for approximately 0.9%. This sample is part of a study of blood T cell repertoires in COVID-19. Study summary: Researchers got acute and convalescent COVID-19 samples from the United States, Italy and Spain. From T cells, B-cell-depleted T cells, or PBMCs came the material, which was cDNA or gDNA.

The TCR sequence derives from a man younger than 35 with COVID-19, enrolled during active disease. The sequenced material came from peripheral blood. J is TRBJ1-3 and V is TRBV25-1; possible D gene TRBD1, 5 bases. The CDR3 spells CASADKFISGNTIYF. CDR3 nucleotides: TGTGCCAGCGCGGACAAATTCATCTCTGGAAACACCATATATTTT. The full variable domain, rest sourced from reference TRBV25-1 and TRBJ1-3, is EADIYQTPRYLVIGTGKKITLECSQTMGHDKMYWYQQDPGMELHLIHYSYGVNSTEKGDLSSESTVSRIRTEHFPLTLESARPSHTSQYLCASADKFISGNTIYFGEGSWLTVV.